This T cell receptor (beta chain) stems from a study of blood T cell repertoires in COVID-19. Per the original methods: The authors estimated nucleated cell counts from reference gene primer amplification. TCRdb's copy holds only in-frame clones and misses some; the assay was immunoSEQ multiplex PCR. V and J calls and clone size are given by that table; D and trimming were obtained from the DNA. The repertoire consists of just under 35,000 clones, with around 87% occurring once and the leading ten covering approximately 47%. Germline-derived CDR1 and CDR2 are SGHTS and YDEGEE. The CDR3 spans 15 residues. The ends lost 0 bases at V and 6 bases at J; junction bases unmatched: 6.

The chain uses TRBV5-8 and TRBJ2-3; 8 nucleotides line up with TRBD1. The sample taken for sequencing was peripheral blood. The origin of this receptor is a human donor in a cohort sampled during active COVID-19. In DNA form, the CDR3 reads TGTGCCAGCAGCTTGGCCTCAGGGGGCCTGGATACGCAGTATTTT. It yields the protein CASSLASGGLDTQYF.